The rows below give T cell receptor beta chains drawn from one sample of a study of blood T cell repertoires in COVID-19. The table came from immunoSEQ multiplex PCR; TCRdb's copy has only in-frame clones and leaves some out. The data show around 81,000 clones, with 84% seen just once and 10% to 15% held by the top ten. Sequenced material: peripheral blood. The receptors were sampled from a human donor in a cohort sampled during active COVID-19. Both conserved end residues are part of each CDR3. The D gene is left open where the match is weak. Size values are once, few and many counts, or a class for expanded clones, and some rows have none.

D: TRBD2
size: few
J: TRBJ2-1
V: TRBV2
CDR3: CASSEGLAGGVF
DNA: TGTGCCAGCAGTGAAGGGCTAGCGGGGGGGGTCTTC

D: TRBD1
size: NA
J: TRBJ1-1
V: TRBV6-6
CDR3: CASSRGQGVNTEAFF
DNA: TGTGCCAGCAGTCGGGGACAGGGGGTGAACACTGAAGCTTTCTTT

D: NA
size: many
J: TRBJ2-1
V: TRBV7-9
CDR3: CASSSPPQGEQFF
DNA: TGTGCCAGCAGCTCCCCCCCACAGGGTGAGCAGTTCTTC

D: NA
size: NA
J: TRBJ1-4
V: TRBV3-1/TRBV3-2
CDR3: CASSQGDSGTNEKLFF
DNA: TGTGCCAGCAGCCAGGGCGATTCAGGGACTAATGAAAAACTGTTTTTT

D: TRBD1
size: NA
J: TRBJ2-5
V: TRBV7-3
CDR3: CASSLDRGETQYF
DNA: TGTGCCAGCAGCTTGGACAGGGGAGAGACCCAGTACTTC

D: TRBD1
size: NA
J: TRBJ2-7
V: TRBV19
CDR3: CASSRAHRGAVAYEQYF
DNA: TGTGCCAGTAGTAGAGCCCACAGGGGGGCAGTGGCCTACGAGCAGTACTTC

D: TRBD2
size: NA
J: TRBJ2-1
V: TRBV6-5
CDR3: CASSGGDSYNEQFF
DNA: TGTGCCAGCAGCGGGGGGGACTCCTACAATGAGCAGTTCTTC

D: TRBD1
size: NA
J: TRBJ1-2
V: TRBV5-4
CDR3: CASSSDRGYGYTF
DNA: TGTGCCAGCAGCTCTGACAGGGGCTATGGCTACACCTTC

D: NA
size: NA
J: TRBJ1-4
V: TRBV27
CDR3: CASSPAGGQNEKLFF
DNA: TGTGCCAGCAGCCCCGCGGGGGGGCAAAATGAAAAACTGTTTTTT

D: NA
size: NA
J: TRBJ1-3
V: TRBV9
CDR3: CASSEQGSGNTIYF
DNA: TGTGCCAGCAGCGAACAGGGCTCTGGAAACACCATATATTTT

D: NA
size: NA
J: TRBJ1-2
V: TRBV12-3/TRBV12-4
CDR3: CASNQGYGYTF
DNA: TGTGCCAGCAACCAGGGGTATGGCTACACCTTC

D: NA
size: NA
J: TRBJ1-1
V: TRBV3-1/TRBV3-2
CDR3: CASSQVAGMHVGAFF
DNA: TGTGCCAGCAGCCAAGTGGCGGGGATGCACGTGGGCGCTTTCTTT

D: TRBD1
size: NA
J: TRBJ2-7
V: TRBV19
CDR3: CASSMQTGGHEQYF
DNA: TGTGCCAGTAGTATGCAAACAGGGGGCCACGAGCAGTACTTC

D: NA
size: NA
J: TRBJ1-2
V: TRBV23-1
CDR3: CASSPGVAAYGYTF
DNA: TGCGCCAGCAGTCCGGGGGTGGCAGCCTATGGCTACACCTTC

D: TRBD1
size: NA
J: TRBJ1-4
V: TRBV5-1
CDR3: CASSPWLQGGGEKLFF
DNA: TGCGCCAGCAGCCCATGGTTACAGGGGGGAGGTGAAAAACTGTTTTTT

D: TRBD2
size: NA
J: TRBJ2-3
V: TRBV6-5
CDR3: CASTRLAGVADTQYF
DNA: TGTGCCAGCACCCGACTAGCGGGGGTGGCAGATACGCAGTATTTT

D: TRBD1
size: NA
J: TRBJ2-7
V: TRBV11-2
CDR3: CASSLDTGQGLYEQYF
DNA: TGTGCCAGCAGCTTAGATACGGGACAGGGACTCTACGAGCAGTACTTC

D: TRBD2
size: NA
J: TRBJ2-1
V: TRBV9
CDR3: CASSVAGGVNNEQFF
DNA: TGTGCCAGCAGCGTAGCCGGGGGGGTAAACAATGAGCAGTTCTTC

D: NA
size: NA
J: TRBJ1-5
V: TRBV12-3/TRBV12-4
CDR3: CASSYRRDQPQHF
DNA: TGTGCCAGCAGTTACAGGCGCGATCAGCCCCAGCATTTT

D: NA
size: NA
J: TRBJ1-6
V: TRBV9
CDR3: CASSVGGRANPSYNSPLHF
DNA: TGTGCCAGCAGCGTAGGAGGCAGGGCGAACCCCTCCTATAATTCACCCCTCCACTTT

D: TRBD1
size: NA
J: TRBJ1-4
V: TRBV6-5
CDR3: CASRRQGSNEKLFF
DNA: TGTGCCAGCAGACGACAGGGAAGTAATGAAAAACTGTTTTTT

D: NA
size: NA
J: TRBJ2-7
V: TRBV4-1
CDR3: CASSQTGGGDEQYF
DNA: TGCGCCAGCAGCCAGACAGGCGGGGGTGACGAGCAGTACTTC

D: NA
size: NA
J: TRBJ2-3
V: TRBV19
CDR3: CASTRDILRTDTQYF
DNA: TGTGCCAGTACCAGGGACATCCTAAGAACAGATACGCAGTATTTT

D: NA
size: NA
J: TRBJ2-1
V: TRBV5-1
CDR3: CASSKTESSYNEQFF
DNA: TGCGCCAGCAGCAAGACAGAGAGCTCCTACAATGAGCAGTTCTTC

D: NA
size: NA
J: TRBJ1-1
V: TRBV25-1
CDR3: CASSAIGSEAFF
DNA: TGTGCCAGCAGTGCTATAGGGAGTGAAGCTTTCTTT

D: NA
size: few
J: TRBJ2-2
V: TRBV2
CDR3: CASSEYGAGELFF
DNA: TGTGCCAGCAGTGAATACGGGGCCGGGGAGCTGTTTTTT

D: TRBD1
size: NA
J: TRBJ2-2
V: TRBV6-5
CDR3: CASSLGQGVGELFF
DNA: TGTGCCAGCAGTCTAGGACAGGGGGTCGGGGAGCTGTTTTTT

D: TRBD1
size: once
J: TRBJ1-2
V: TRBV5-1
CDR3: CASSLGDSNYGYTF
DNA: TGCGCCAGCAGCTTGGGGGACAGTAACTATGGCTACACCTTC

D: NA
size: once
J: TRBJ1-2
V: TRBV5-6
CDR3: CASSLGQSNYGYTF
DNA: TGTGCCAGCAGCTTGGGACAGTCTAACTATGGCTACACCTTC

D: NA
size: NA
J: TRBJ2-7
V: TRBV28
CDR3: CASRSRYEQYF
DNA: TGTGCCAGCCGGAGCCGGTACGAGCAGTACTTC

D: NA
size: once
J: TRBJ1-6
V: TRBV10-3
CDR3: CAISVQPSNSPLHF
DNA: TGTGCCATCAGTGTACAGCCTTCTAATTCACCCCTCCACTTT

D: TRBD1
size: NA
J: TRBJ2-1
V: TRBV19
CDR3: CASSPLRGQGDEQFF
DNA: TGTGCCAGTAGTCCCCTGAGAGGACAGGGGGATGAGCAGTTCTTC

D: NA
size: NA
J: TRBJ2-7
V: TRBV27
CDR3: CASTYGQPHYEQYF
DNA: TGTGCCAGCACCTACGGACAGCCGCACTACGAGCAGTACTTC

D: TRBD1
size: NA
J: TRBJ1-2
V: TRBV30
CDR3: CAWRTGNYGYTF
DNA: TGTGCCTGGAGGACAGGGAACTATGGCTACACCTTC

D: TRBD2
size: NA
J: TRBJ2-7
V: TRBV12-5
CDR3: CASGLSLAGAVGQYF
DNA: TGTGCTAGTGGTTTGTCACTAGCGGGGGCTGTCGGGCAGTACTTC

D: NA
size: NA
J: TRBJ2-2
V: TRBV6-5
CDR3: CASSPGFSGELFF
DNA: TGTGCCAGCAGCCCAGGGTTTTCAGGGGAGCTGTTTTTT

D: TRBD1
size: NA
J: TRBJ1-2
V: TRBV3-1/TRBV3-2
CDR3: CASRLGQGRYGYTF
DNA: TGTGCCAGCAGATTAGGACAGGGCAGGTATGGCTACACCTTC

D: NA
size: few
J: TRBJ1-6
V: TRBV4-1
CDR3: CASSLGPPDSPLHF
DNA: TGCGCCAGCAGCCTGGGGCCGCCGGATTCACCCCTCCACTTT

D: TRBD1
size: NA
J: TRBJ1-3
V: TRBV2
CDR3: CASRTGAMSGGNTIYF
DNA: TGTGCCAGCCGGACAGGGGCGATGTCGGGAGGAAACACCATATATTTT

D: NA
size: NA
J: TRBJ2-3
V: TRBV3-1/TRBV3-2
CDR3: CASSQGRVEGTQYF
DNA: TGTGCCAGCAGCCAAGGTCGGGTAGAGGGCACGCAGTATTTT

D: NA
size: NA
J: TRBJ2-3
V: TRBV6-5
CDR3: CASRIDSTDTQYF
DNA: TGTGCCAGCAGGATCGACAGTACAGATACGCAGTATTTT

D: NA
size: NA
J: TRBJ2-3
V: TRBV5-1
CDR3: CASMRRGTDTQYF
DNA: TGCGCCAGCATGAGGCGGGGCACAGATACGCAGTATTTT

D: TRBD1
size: few
J: TRBJ2-3
V: TRBV11-2
CDR3: CASSPPPQGAGTDTQYF
DNA: TGTGCCAGCAGCCCCCCCCCGCAGGGGGCTGGAACAGATACGCAGTATTTT

D: NA
size: NA
J: TRBJ2-1
V: TRBV3-1/TRBV3-2
CDR3: CASSQRGRVNEQFF
DNA: TGTGCCAGCAGCCAGAGAGGGAGAGTCAATGAGCAGTTCTTC

D: TRBD1
size: NA
J: TRBJ1-2
V: TRBV5-1
CDR3: CASSLVSAGGGYTF
DNA: TGCGCCAGCAGCTTGGTATCGGCAGGGGGTGGCTACACCTTC

D: NA
size: NA
J: TRBJ1-2
V: TRBV5-1
CDR3: CASSPEVDTQGRGYTF
DNA: TGCGCCAGCAGCCCGGAGGTAGACACTCAAGGGCGTGGCTACACCTTC

D: TRBD1
size: NA
J: TRBJ1-5
V: TRBV6-1
CDR3: CASSGGQGALYGQPQHF
DNA: TGTGCCAGCAGTGGGGGACAGGGGGCGTTGTACGGTCAGCCCCAGCATTTT

D: TRBD1
size: few
J: TRBJ1-4
V: TRBV20-1
CDR3: CSASADREEFGKLFF
DNA: TGCAGTGCTAGTGCGGACAGGGAAGAATTTGGAAAACTGTTTTTT

D: TRBD1
size: NA
J: TRBJ2-5
V: TRBV5-1
CDR3: CASSTGTGGETQYF
DNA: TGCGCCAGCAGCACCGGGACAGGGGGAGAGACCCAGTACTTC

D: NA
size: NA
J: TRBJ2-7
V: TRBV19
CDR3: CASSIDHGRSSYEQYF
DNA: TGTGCCAGTAGTATAGATCATGGTAGAAGCTCCTACGAGCAGTACTTC

D: TRBD1
size: NA
J: TRBJ1-3
V: TRBV27
CDR3: CASSARTGARGNTIYF
DNA: TGTGCCAGCAGTGCACGAACAGGGGCTCGTGGAAACACCATATATTTT

D: NA
size: NA
J: TRBJ2-1
V: TRBV11-2
CDR3: CASRTNGGAPGVEQFF
DNA: TGTGCCAGCAGGACAAATGGGGGGGCACCAGGTGTTGAGCAGTTCTTC

D: TRBD1
size: NA
J: TRBJ1-6
V: TRBV6-4
CDR3: CASTGTGVSPLHF
DNA: TGTGCCAGCACCGGGACAGGGGTCTCACCCCTCCACTTT

D: TRBD2
size: once
J: TRBJ2-3
V: TRBV11-1
CDR3: CASSQLASGDTQYF
DNA: TGTGCCAGCAGTCAGTTGGCTAGCGGGGATACGCAGTATTTT

D: NA
size: NA
J: TRBJ2-3
V: TRBV5-4
CDR3: CASSLDETDTQYF
DNA: TGTGCCAGCAGCTTGGACGAGACAGATACGCAGTATTTT

D: TRBD1
size: NA
J: TRBJ1-1
V: TRBV7-2
CDR3: CASSFRQGDAFF
DNA: TGTGCCAGCAGCTTCCGACAGGGCGACGCTTTCTTT

D: TRBD1
size: NA
J: TRBJ1-1
V: TRBV28
CDR3: CASSLTGGASTEAFF
DNA: TGTGCCAGCAGTCTCACAGGGGGCGCTAGCACTGAAGCTTTCTTT

D: NA
size: NA
J: TRBJ2-7
V: TRBV5-1
CDR3: CASSLVGAGGDEQYF
DNA: TGCGCCAGCAGCTTGGTCGGAGCGGGCGGCGACGAGCAGTACTTC